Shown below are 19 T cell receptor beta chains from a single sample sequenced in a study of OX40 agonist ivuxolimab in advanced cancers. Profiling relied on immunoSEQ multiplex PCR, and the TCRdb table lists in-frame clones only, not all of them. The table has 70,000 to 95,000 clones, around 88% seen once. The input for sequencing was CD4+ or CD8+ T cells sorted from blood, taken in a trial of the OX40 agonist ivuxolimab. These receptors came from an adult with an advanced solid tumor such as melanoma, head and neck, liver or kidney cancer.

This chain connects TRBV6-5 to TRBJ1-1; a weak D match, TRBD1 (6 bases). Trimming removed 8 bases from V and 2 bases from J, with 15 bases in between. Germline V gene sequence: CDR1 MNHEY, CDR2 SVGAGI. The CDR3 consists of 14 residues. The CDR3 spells CASRLRGVNTEAFF. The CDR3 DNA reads TGTGCCAGCCGCCTCAGGGGCGTTAACACTGAAGCTTTCTTT.

CDR3 loop: CASSLRRLAKPDTQYF. DNA for the CDR3: TGTGCCAGCAGCCTACGTAGACTAGCGAAGCCAGATACGCAGTATTTT. The chain couples TRBV7-2 to TRBJ2-3; 8 bases fit TRBD2. This CDR3 has 16 residues. The V and J ends lost 5 bases and 4 bases, in that order; junction bases with no gene match: 11. In germline, CDR1 is SGHTA, CDR2 FQGNSA. The variable domain in full, with the rest retrieved from reference TRBV7-2 and TRBJ2-3, is GAGVSQSPSNKVTEKGKDVELRCDPISGHTALYWYRQSLGQGLEFLIYFQGNSAPDKSGLPSDRFSAERTGGSVSTLTIQRTQQEDSAVYLCASSLRRLAKPDTQYFGPGTRLTVL.

The CDR3 is CASSQEGTGGNQPQHF. For the CDR3, the DNA is TGCGCCAGCAGCCAAGAAGGGACAGGGGGCAATCAGCCCCAGCATTTT. The chain has TRBV4-1 and TRBJ1-5; the match to TRBD1 covers 10 bases. Germline V CDR1 and CDR2: MGHRA, YSYEKL. V was clipped by 0 bases and J by 2 bases; unmatched bases: 1. The CDR3 extends over 16 amino acids.

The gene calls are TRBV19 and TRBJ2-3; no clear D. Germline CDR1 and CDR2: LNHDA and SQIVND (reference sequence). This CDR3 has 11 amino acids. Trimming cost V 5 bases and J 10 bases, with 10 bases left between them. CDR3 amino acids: CASSPGIAQYF. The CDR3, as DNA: TGTGCCAGTAGTCCCGGTATCGCGCAGTATTTT.

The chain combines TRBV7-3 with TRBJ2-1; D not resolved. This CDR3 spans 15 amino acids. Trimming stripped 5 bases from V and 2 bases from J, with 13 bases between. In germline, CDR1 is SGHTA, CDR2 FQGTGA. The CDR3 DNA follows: TGTGCCAGCAGCGTAGGCGGCAGCCCCTACAATGAGCAGTTCTTC. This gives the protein CASSVGGSPYNEQFF.

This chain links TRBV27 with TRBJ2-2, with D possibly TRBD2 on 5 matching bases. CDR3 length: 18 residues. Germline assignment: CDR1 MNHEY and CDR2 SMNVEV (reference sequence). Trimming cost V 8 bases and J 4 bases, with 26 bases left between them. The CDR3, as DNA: TGTGCCAGCGGCGGTTTAGGGTATAGCGTGGAGAGCACCGGGGAGCTGTTTTTT. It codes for CASGGLGYSVESTGELFF.

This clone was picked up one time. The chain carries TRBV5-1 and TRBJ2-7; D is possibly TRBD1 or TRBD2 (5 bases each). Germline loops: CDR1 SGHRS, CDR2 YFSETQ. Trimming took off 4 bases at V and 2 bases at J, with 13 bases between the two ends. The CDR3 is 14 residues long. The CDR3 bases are TGCGCCAGCAGCCCAAGGGACGGGGCCTACGAGCAGTACTTC. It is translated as CASSPRDGAYEQYF.

In DNA form, the CDR3 reads TGCGCCAGCAGCCCCCGGGGGAGCGGCAAGGAGACCCAGTACTTC. Residues: CASSPRGSGKETQYF. The rearrangement uses TRBV10-1 and TRBJ2-5; TRBD2 might be the D (6 bases). Germline V gene lookup returns CDR1 WNHNN and CDR2 SYGVQD (reference sequence). This CDR3 is 15 amino acids long. V was shortened by 6 bases and J by 5 bases, with 19 bases between the two germline ends.

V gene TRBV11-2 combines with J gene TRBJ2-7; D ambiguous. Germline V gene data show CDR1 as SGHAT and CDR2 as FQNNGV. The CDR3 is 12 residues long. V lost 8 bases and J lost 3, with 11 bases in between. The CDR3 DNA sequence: TGTGCCAGCGCAAGGGCAATCTACGAGCAGTACTTC. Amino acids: CASARAIYEQYF. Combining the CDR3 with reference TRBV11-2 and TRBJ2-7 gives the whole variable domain EAGVAQSPRYKIIEKRQSVAFWCNPISGHATLYWYQQILGQGPKLLIQFQNNGVVDDSQLPKDRFSAERLKGVDSTLKIQPAKLEDSAVYLCASARAIYEQYFGPGTRLTVT.

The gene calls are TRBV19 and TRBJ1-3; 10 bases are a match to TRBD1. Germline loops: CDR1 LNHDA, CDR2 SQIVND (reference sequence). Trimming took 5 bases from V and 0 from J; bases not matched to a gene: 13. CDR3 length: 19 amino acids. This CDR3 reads CASSAGQGGRPLSGNTIYF. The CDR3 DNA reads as TGTGCCAGTAGTGCCGGACAGGGGGGAAGACCCCTCTCTGGAAACACCATATATTTT.

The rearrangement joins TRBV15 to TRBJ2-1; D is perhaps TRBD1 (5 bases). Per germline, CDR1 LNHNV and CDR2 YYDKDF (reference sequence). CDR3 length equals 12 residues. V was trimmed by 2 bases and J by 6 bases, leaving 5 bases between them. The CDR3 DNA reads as TGTGCCACCAGCAGACAGGGCAATGAGCAGTTCTTC. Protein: CATSRQGNEQFF. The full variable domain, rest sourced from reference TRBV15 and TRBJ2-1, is DAMVIQNPRYQVTQFGKPVTLSCSQTLNHNVMYWYQQKSSQAPKLLFHYYDKDFNNEADTPDNFQSRRPNTSFCFLDIRSPGLGDTAMYLCATSRQGNEQFFGPGTRLTVL.

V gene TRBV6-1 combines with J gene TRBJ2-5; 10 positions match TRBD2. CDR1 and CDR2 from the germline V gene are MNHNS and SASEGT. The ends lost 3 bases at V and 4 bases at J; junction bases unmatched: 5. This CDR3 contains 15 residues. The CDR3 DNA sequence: TGTGCCAGCAGTGAGTACCTAGCGGGAGTAGAGACCCAGTACTTC. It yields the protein CASSEYLAGVETQYF.

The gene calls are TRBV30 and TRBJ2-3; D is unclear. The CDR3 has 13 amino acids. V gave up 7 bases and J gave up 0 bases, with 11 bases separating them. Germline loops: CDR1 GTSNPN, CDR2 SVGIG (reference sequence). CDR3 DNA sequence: TGTGCCTCTGGGCTGTCTAGCACAGATACGCAGTATTTT. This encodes CASGLSSTDTQYF.

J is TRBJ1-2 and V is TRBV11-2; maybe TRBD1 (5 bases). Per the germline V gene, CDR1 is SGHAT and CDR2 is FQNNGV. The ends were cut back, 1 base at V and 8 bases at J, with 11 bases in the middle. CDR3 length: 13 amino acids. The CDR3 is CASSLGRAGGYTF. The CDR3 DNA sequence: TGTGCCAGCAGCTTAGGCAGGGCTGGAGGCTACACCTTC. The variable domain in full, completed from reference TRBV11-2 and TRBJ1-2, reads EAGVAQSPRYKIIEKRQSVAFWCNPISGHATLYWYQQILGQGPKLLIQFQNNGVVDDSQLPKDRFSAERLKGVDSTLKIQPAKLEDSAVYLCASSLGRAGGYTFGSGTRLTVV.

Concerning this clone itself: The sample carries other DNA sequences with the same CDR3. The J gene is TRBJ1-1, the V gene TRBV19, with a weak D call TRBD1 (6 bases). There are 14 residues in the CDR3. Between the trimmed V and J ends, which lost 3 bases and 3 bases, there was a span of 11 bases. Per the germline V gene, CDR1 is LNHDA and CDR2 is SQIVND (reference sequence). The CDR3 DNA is TGTGCCAGTAGTATGATTCCAGGGGACACTGAAGCTTTCTTT. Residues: CASSMIPGDTEAFF.

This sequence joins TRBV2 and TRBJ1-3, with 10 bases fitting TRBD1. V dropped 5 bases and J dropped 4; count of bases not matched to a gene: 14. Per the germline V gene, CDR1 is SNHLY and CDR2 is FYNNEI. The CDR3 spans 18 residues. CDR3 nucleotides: TGTGCCAGCAGTACTGACAGGGGGCGGGCCTCGTCGGGAAACACCATATATTTT. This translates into CASSTDRGRASSGNTIYF.

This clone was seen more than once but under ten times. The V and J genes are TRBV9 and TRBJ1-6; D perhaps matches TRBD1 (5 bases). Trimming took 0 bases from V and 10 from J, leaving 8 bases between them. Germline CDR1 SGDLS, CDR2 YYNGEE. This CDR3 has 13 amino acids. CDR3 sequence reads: CASSVEGRSPLHF. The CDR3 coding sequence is TGTGCCAGCAGCGTAGAGGGGAGGTCACCCCTCCACTTT.

This CDR3 reads CASLEGGVYGYTF. The CDR3 region has the DNA TGTGCCAGCCTGGAAGGGGGCGTCTATGGCTACACCTTC. The chain carries TRBV6-1 and TRBJ1-2; TRBD1 agrees at 7 bases. Germline V gene data show CDR1 as MNHNS and CDR2 as SASEGT. V trimming: 8 bases; J trimming: 4 bases; junction bases outside the gene matches: 7. The CDR3 extends over 13 amino acids.

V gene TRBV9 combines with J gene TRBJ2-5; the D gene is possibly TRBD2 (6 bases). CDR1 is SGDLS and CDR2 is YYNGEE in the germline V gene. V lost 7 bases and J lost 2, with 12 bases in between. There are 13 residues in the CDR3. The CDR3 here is CASVPGLQETQYF. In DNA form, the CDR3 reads TGTGCCAGCGTACCGGGACTGCAAGAGACCCAGTACTTC.